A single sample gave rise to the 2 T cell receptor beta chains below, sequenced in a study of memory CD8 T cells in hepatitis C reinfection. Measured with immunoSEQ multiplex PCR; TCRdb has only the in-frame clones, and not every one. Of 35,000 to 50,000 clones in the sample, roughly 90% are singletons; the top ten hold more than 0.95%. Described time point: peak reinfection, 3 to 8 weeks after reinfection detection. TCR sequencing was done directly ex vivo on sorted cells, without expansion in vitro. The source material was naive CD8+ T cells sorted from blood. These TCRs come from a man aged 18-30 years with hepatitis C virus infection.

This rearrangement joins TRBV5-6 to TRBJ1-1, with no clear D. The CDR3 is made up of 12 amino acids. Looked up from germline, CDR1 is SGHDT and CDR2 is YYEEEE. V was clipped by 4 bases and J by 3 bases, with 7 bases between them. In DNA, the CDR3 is TGTGCCAGCAGCAGTCGGGACACTGAAGCTTTCTTT. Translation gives CASSSRDTEAFF.

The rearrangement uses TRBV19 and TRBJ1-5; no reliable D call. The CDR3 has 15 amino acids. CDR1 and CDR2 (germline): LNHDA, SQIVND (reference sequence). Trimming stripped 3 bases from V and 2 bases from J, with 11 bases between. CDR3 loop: CASSIGSPGNQPQHF. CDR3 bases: TGTGCCAGTAGTATTGGGAGTCCGGGCAATCAGCCCCAGCATTTT.